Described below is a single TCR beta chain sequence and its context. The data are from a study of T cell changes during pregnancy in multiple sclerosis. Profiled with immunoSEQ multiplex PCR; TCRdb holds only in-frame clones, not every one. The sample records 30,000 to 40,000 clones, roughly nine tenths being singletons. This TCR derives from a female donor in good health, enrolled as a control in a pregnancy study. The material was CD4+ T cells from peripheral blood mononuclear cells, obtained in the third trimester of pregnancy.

DNA for the CDR3: TGTGCCAGCAGCTTCCGGGACACCTACGAGCAGTACTTC. Translation gives CASSFRDTYEQYF. The V and J genes are TRBV6-6 and TRBJ2-7; tentatively, D is TRBD1 (6 bases). CDR3 length equals 13 residues. Germline lookup yields CDR1 MNHNY and CDR2 SVGAGI (reference sequence). Trimming took 6 bases from V and 2 from J, leaving 11 bases between them.